Presented here are 27 T cell receptor beta chains from one specimen sequenced in a study of vaccination effects on CD4 cells after COVID-19. Sequencing used immunoSEQ multiplex PCR; TCRdb keeps in-frame clones, though not all of them. There are 70,000 or so clones in the sample; 77% occur only once, and roughly 1.9% lies in the top ten. Upon completion of around ten days in culture, CD4+ T cells were isolated. These receptors have no identified antigens. The material was CD4+ T cells from PBMCs cultured without peptide, obtained before COVID-19 vaccination. Receptors originate from a human donor who received a COVID-19 vaccine.

This rearrangement joins TRBV5-1 to TRBJ1-5; possibly TRBD1 for D (6 bases). This CDR3 has 15 residues. V lost 2 bases and J lost 1, with 10 bases in between. Germline V gene sequence: CDR1 SGHRS, CDR2 YFSETQ. CDR3 sequence: CASSLGTGSNQPQHF. The CDR3 DNA follows: TGCGCCAGCAGCTTAGGCACAGGGAGCAATCAGCCCCAGCATTTT.

The rearrangement uses TRBV19 and TRBJ2-1; tentatively, D is TRBD2 (5 bases). The length of the CDR3 is 14 residues. V was trimmed by 8 bases and J by 6 bases, leaving 17 bases between them. CDR1 and CDR2 from the germline V gene are LNHDA and SQIVND (reference sequence). The CDR3 DNA is TGTGCCAGTGCACCGAGGGCAGTCGGCAATGAGCAGTTCTTC. This codes for CASAPRAVGNEQFF. Full variable domain (rest looked up from reference TRBV19 and TRBJ2-1): DGGITQSPKYLFRKEGQNVTLSCEQNLNHDAMYWYRQDPGQGLRLIYYSQIVNDFQKGDIAEGYSVSREKKESFPLTVTSAQKNPTAFYLCASAPRAVGNEQFFGPGTRLTVL.

The chain employs TRBV28 and TRBJ1-2; tentatively, D is TRBD1 (5 bases). The germline V gene encodes CDR1 MDHEN and CDR2 SYDVKM. Trimming pared 1 base from V and 6 bases from J, leaving 12 bases between. The CDR3 totals 14 residues. CDR3 nucleotides: TGTGCCAGCAGTTTATCGGGGGAAAGTAATGGCTACACCTTC. Its protein product is CASSLSGESNGYTF.

The chain is built from TRBV10-2 and TRBJ2-5; D is ambiguous. In germline, CDR1 is WSHSY, CDR2 SAAADI. The length of the CDR3 is 13 residues. V lost 1 base and J lost 7, with 10 bases in between. Here the CDR3 reads CASSELSSGTQYF. As DNA, the CDR3 is TGCGCCAGCAGTGAGTTGTCTTCTGGGACCCAGTACTTC.

The chain combines TRBV12-3 or TRBV12-4 with TRBJ1-2; maybe TRBD1 (5 bases). The CDR3 sequence is 12 residues long. Trimming shortened V by 6 bases and J by 2 bases, and 7 bases separated the two germline ends. CDR3 DNA: TGTGCCAGCAGGGGGCAGAACTATGGCTACACCTTC. Its protein is CASRGQNYGYTF.

This chain uses TRBV11-2 with TRBJ1-2; 7 bases match TRBD1. The CDR3 has 15 amino acids. V lost 4 bases to trimming and J lost 5 bases; unmatched junction nucleotides: 10. Germline V lookup: CDR1 SGHAT, CDR2 FQNNGV. CDR3 sequence reads: CASSSRQGRRYGYTF. The CDR3 DNA sequence: TGTGCCAGCAGCTCAAGACAGGGTAGGCGGTATGGCTACACCTTC.

The genes are TRBV28 and TRBJ1-4; D uncertain. V lost 6 bases, J lost 7 bases, and 9 bases lay in between. The V gene's germline CDR1 is MDHEN and CDR2 SYDVKM. This CDR3 has 12 residues. The CDR3 nucleotides read TGTGCCAGCAGGGGGTGGAGTGAAAAACTGTTTTTT. It encodes CASRGWSEKLFF.

The J gene is TRBJ1-2, the V gene TRBV27, with 8 bases matching TRBD1. The V segment lost 1 base and the J segment 5 bases; nucleotides outside the gene matches: 3. Germline V CDR1 and CDR2: MNHEY, SMNVEV (reference sequence). This CDR3 comprises 14 residues. This chain's CDR3 is CASSLYRTGYGYTF. CDR3 nucleotide sequence: TGTGCCAGCAGTTTATATCGGACAGGGTATGGCTACACCTTC.

This rearrangement joins TRBV6-5 to TRBJ1-3, with no clear D. The V gene's germline CDR1 is MNHEY and CDR2 SVGAGI. This CDR3 comprises 15 residues. V was clipped by 2 bases and J by 1 base, with 9 bases between them. CDR3 DNA: TGTGCCAGCAGTTACGACAATATGTCTGGAAACACCATATATTTT. Protein sequence: CASSYDNMSGNTIYF.

This clone was counted a few times. This chain links TRBV11-2 with TRBJ1-1, with D maybe TRBD1 (6 bases). The germline CDR1 and CDR2 sequences are SGHAT and FQNNGV. The germline V and J ends were trimmed by 0 bases and 1 base, with 12 bases remaining between them. The CDR3 extends over 16 amino acids. This CDR3 is CASSLEWGQTNTEAFF. The CDR3 DNA reads as TGTGCCAGCAGCTTAGAGTGGGGACAAACGAACACTGAAGCTTTCTTT.

The rearrangement uses TRBV27 and TRBJ2-3, with D unclear. Trimming shortened V by 4 bases and J by 4 bases, and 12 bases separated the two germline ends. This CDR3 comprises 14 residues. Per the germline V gene, CDR1 is MNHEY and CDR2 is SMNVEV (reference sequence). CDR3 sequence reads: CASSSYPRADTQYF. CDR3 nucleotides: TGTGCCAGCAGTTCTTATCCCCGAGCAGATACGCAGTATTTT.

The table lists this clone with a count of one. The rearrangement joins TRBV2 to TRBJ2-5, with a weak D call TRBD1 (6 bases). Germline V gene sequence: CDR1 SNHLY, CDR2 FYNNEI. This CDR3 comprises 13 residues. The V end was cut by 7 bases, the J end by 4 bases, with 13 bases between. The CDR3 DNA reads TGTGCCAGCAACCGTGAGGGGGTAGAGACCCAGTACTTC. Its protein product is CASNREGVETQYF.

The rearrangement joins TRBV7-2 to TRBJ1-2; no reliable D call. Trimming left V 0 bases short and J 4 bases short, with 15 bases between. CDR1 and CDR2 (germline): SGHTA, FQGNSA. The CDR3 length is 16 residues. CDR3 DNA: TGTGCCAGCAGCTTAGCCGGCCCGAGGGTCGCCTATGGCTACACCTTC. It encodes CASSLAGPRVAYGYTF.

The V gene is TRBV7-2, the J gene TRBJ1-4, with D perhaps TRBD1 (6 bases). The CDR3 is 16 residues long. V was clipped by 1 base and J by 8 bases, with 17 bases between them. Germline loops: CDR1 SGHTA, CDR2 FQGNSA. The CDR3 loop reads CASSLGGAGVGEKLFF. CDR3 DNA: TGTGCCAGCAGCTTAGGGGGCGCAGGGGTGGGGGAAAAACTGTTTTTT.

The genes are TRBV5-1 and TRBJ2-5, with TRBD2 matching over 7 bases. The V segment lost 5 bases and the J segment 4 bases; nucleotides outside the gene matches: 8. The length of the CDR3 is 14 residues. Germline lookup yields CDR1 SGHRS and CDR2 YFSETQ. The CDR3 region has the DNA TGCGCCAGCAGTCCAAGCGGGGTAGCAGAGACCCAGTACTTC. This gives the protein CASSPSGVAETQYF.

This clone is a singleton in its sample. The chain joins TRBV19 to TRBJ1-2; 8 bases are a match to TRBD1. CDR1 is LNHDA, CDR2 SQIVND, per germline (reference sequence). The length of the CDR3 is 15 residues. The V gene end was trimmed by 7 bases and the J gene end by 0 bases; junction bases not matched to a gene: 7. In nucleotides, the CDR3 is TGTGCCAGTACCAATCAGGGGGCAGCTAACTATGGCTACACCTTC. It specifies CASTNQGAANYGYTF.

This clone was seen only a few times. The rearrangement uses TRBV25-1 and TRBJ1-3, with D unclear. The CDR3 is made up of 13 amino acids. CDR1 and CDR2 from the germline V gene are MGHDK and SYGVNS. Trimming took off 7 bases at V and 2 bases at J, with 9 bases between the two ends. CDR3 nucleotides: TGTGCCAGCATCGGGTATCCTGGAAACACCATATATTTT. Translating it yields CASIGYPGNTIYF.

The CDR3 sequence: CASSILQGASNEQFF. The CDR3 DNA reads as TGTGCCAGCAGTATCTTACAGGGGGCCAGCAATGAGCAGTTCTTC. The chain is built from TRBV28 and TRBJ2-1; the match to TRBD1 covers 9 bases. V gave up 5 bases and J gave up 6 bases; unmatched junction bases: 8. The CDR3 length is 15 residues. Germline V gene lookup returns CDR1 MDHEN and CDR2 SYDVKM. The full variable domain, completed using reference TRBV28 and TRBJ2-1, is DVKVTQSSRYLVKRTGEKVFLECVQDMDHENMFWYRQDPGLGLRLIYFSYDVKMKEKGDIPEGYSVSREKKERFSLILESASTNQTSMYLCASSILQGASNEQFFGPGTRLTVL.

This chain links TRBV18 with TRBJ2-1; D is perhaps TRBD1 or TRBD2 (5 bases each). The germline V and J ends were trimmed by 5 bases and 8 bases, with 16 bases remaining between them. Germline loops: CDR1 KGHSH, CDR2 LQKENI. The CDR3 has 14 amino acids. The CDR3 loop reads CASSGAARGDEQFF. The CDR3 DNA is TGTGCCAGCTCAGGGGCGGCCCGGGGCGATGAGCAGTTCTTC. Together with reference TRBV18 and TRBJ2-1, the CDR3 gives the full variable domain: NAGVMQNPRHLVRRRGQEARLRCSPMKGHSHVYWYRQLPEEGLKFMVYLQKENIIDESGMPKERFSAEFPKEGPSILRIQQVVRGDSAAYFCASSGAARGDEQFFGPGTRLTVL.

V is TRBV29-1 and J is TRBJ2-5, with 8 positions matching TRBD1. CDR3 length: 14 amino acids. Germline-derived CDR1 and CDR2 are SQVTM and ANQGSEA. The V and J ends lost 7 bases and 1 base, in that order; junction bases with no gene match: 8. CDR3 in DNA: TGCAGCGGACGACAGGGGATTATCCAAGAGACCCAGTACTTC. Amino acids: CSGRQGIIQETQYF.

CDR3 sequence: CASSGGTGDTQYF. The CDR3 DNA is TGCGCCAGCAGCGGAGGGACAGGGGATACGCAGTATTTT. The chain combines TRBV5-1 with TRBJ2-3; 9 bases are shared with TRBD1. Germline trimming cut 4 bases from V and 6 bases from J; bases unmatched to any gene: 3. The CDR3 consists of 13 residues. CDR1 is SGHRS and CDR2 is YFSETQ in the germline V gene.

The chain has TRBV18 and TRBJ2-7; D is uncertain. Trimming shortened V by 2 bases and J by 0 bases, and 14 bases separated the two germline ends. Germline V CDR1 and CDR2: KGHSH, LQKENI. The CDR3 length is 16 residues. This chain's CDR3 is CASSPYDMLSSYEQYV. The DNA of the CDR3 is TGTGCCAGCTCACCATATGACATGCTGTCCTCCTACGAGCAGTACGTC.

This chain connects TRBV15 to TRBJ2-6, with D possibly being TRBD2 (5 bases). Deletions cut 1 base from V and 9 bases from J, with 22 bases between. The germline V gene has CDR1 LNHNV and CDR2 YYDKDF (reference sequence). The CDR3 extends over 18 amino acids. The CDR3 is CATSRASGGLRFGNVLTF. DNA of the CDR3: TGTGCCACCAGCAGAGCTTCAGGAGGTCTACGATTCGGCAACGTCCTGACTTTC.

This clone was recorded a few times. The chain combines TRBV2 with TRBJ2-7; the D gene is possibly TRBD1 (5 bases). The V gene lost 8 bases and the J gene lost 2 bases, with 19 bases spanning the gap. The CDR3 extends over 15 amino acids. Germline V CDR1 and CDR2: SNHLY, FYNNEI. The DNA of the CDR3 is TGTGCCAGCTTGATGGCAGCAGGGTCTCCCTACGAGCAGTACGTC. Amino acid sequence: CASLMAAGSPYEQYV.

This clone occurred once. The CDR3 DNA follows: TGTGCCAGCAGCCCGGACAGGGTTAGAAACACCATATATTTT. As protein: CASSPDRVRNTIYF. V and J are TRBV2 and TRBJ1-3; TRBD1 aligns across 8 bases. The V gene end was trimmed by 6 bases and the J gene end by 5 bases; junction bases not matched to a gene: 6. The CDR3 length is 14 residues. CDR1 is SNHLY, CDR2 FYNNEI, per germline.

A few counts support this clone. The CDR3 nucleotides are TGTGCCAGCAGCCTACAGCGACACACCCTTTACTACAATGAGCAGTTCTTC. Amino acid sequence: CASSLQRHTLYYNEQFF. The chain links TRBV27 to TRBJ2-1; D not certain. V lost 6 bases and J 3 bases, leaving 21 bases between the germline ends. Germline CDR1 MNHEY, CDR2 SMNVEV (reference sequence). This CDR3 comprises 17 residues.

The chain is built from TRBV7-3 and TRBJ2-3; the match to TRBD1 covers 9 bases. Germline loops: CDR1 SGHTA, CDR2 FQGTGA. J gave up 3 bases and V 6 bases, and 7 bases lay outside the gene matches. The CDR3 spans 15 residues. The CDR3 bases are TGTGCCAGCAGAGCAACAGGGGGCGCGACAGATACGCAGTATTTT. It codes for CASRATGGATDTQYF.